One T cell receptor (beta chain) is described in this entry. Germline CDR1 is MNHEY and CDR2 is SVGAGI. V shed 2 bases and J shed 0 bases, with 8 bases lying between them. The CDR3 runs 15 residues. The sample belongs to a study of blood T cell repertoires in COVID-19. Study details: Some COVID-19 samples were acute and others convalescent; all came from the United States, Italy and Spain. In each case, the material was cDNA or gDNA derived from T cells, B-cell-depleted T cells, or PBMCs.

Source study methods: For nucleated cells, counts were estimated from reference gene primer amplification. Only in-frame clones appear in the TCRdb table, and some are missing; sequencing was by immunoSEQ multiplex PCR. The V and J calls and the clone size are those of that table, but D and trimming were determined from the DNA. The sample gives about 130,000 clones, roughly 90% of which show up once; about 2.9% is in the top ten. V gene TRBV6-5 combines with J gene TRBJ1-3; unclear D gene. This clonotype was sampled from a man aged 55 to 70 with active or convalescent COVID-19. Input material: peripheral blood. CDR3 sequence reads: CASSYMYNSGNTIYF. Here the CDR3 DNA reads TGTGCCAGCAGTTACATGTACAACTCTGGAAACACCATATATTTT.